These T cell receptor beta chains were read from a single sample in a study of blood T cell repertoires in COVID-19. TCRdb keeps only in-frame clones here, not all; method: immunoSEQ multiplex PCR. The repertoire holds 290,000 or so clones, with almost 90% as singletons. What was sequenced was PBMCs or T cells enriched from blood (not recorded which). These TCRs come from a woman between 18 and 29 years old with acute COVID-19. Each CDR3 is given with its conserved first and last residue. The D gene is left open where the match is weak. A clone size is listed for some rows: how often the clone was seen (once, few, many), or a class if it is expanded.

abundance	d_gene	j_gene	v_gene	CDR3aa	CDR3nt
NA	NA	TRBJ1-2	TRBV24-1	CATSDPSRGGDGYTF	TGTGCCACCAGTGATCCCTCCCGGGGGGGCGATGGCTACACCTTC
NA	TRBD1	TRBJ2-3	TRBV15	CATRARGGQGGTDTQYF	TGTGCCACCAGAGCAAGGGGGGGACAGGGAGGCACAGATACGCAGTATTTT
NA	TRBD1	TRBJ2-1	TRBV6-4	CASSVETGVYNEQFF	TGTGCCAGCAGTGTAGAGACAGGGGTATACAATGAGCAGTTCTTC
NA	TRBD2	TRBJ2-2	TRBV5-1	CASSLDGTSGELFF	TGCGCCAGCAGCTTGGATGGGACTAGCGGGGAGCTGTTTTTT
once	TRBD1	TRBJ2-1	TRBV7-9	CASSLETGGSGEQFF	TGTGCCAGCAGCTTAGAAACAGGGGGCTCGGGTGAGCAGTTCTTC
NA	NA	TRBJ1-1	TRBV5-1	CASSPQIPQGRNTEAFF	TGCGCCAGCAGCCCCCAGATACCACAGGGCCGGAACACTGAAGCTTTCTTT
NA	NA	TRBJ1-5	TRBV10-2	CASSEQGPGQPQHF	TGCGCCAGCAGTGAGCAGGGGCCGGGTCAGCCCCAGCATTTT
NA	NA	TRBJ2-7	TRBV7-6	CASSPRPGALAAEQYF	TGTGCCAGCAGCCCGCGACCAGGGGCTTTGGCTGCCGAGCAGTACTTC
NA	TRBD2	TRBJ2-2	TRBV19	CASSKIGGSAVTGELFF	TGTGCCAGTAGTAAGATAGGCGGGAGTGCCGTGACCGGGGAGCTGTTTTTT
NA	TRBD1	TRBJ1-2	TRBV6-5	CASSYSLGQIYGYTF	TGTGCCAGCAGTTACTCGTTGGGACAGATCTATGGCTACACCTTC
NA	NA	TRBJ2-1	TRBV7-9	CASSLVEDEQFF	TGTGCCAGCAGCTTAGTAGAGGATGAGCAGTTCTTC
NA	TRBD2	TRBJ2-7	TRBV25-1	CASSRLAGESKQYF	TGTGCCAGCAGTAGACTAGCGGGAGAGAGCAAGCAGTACTTC
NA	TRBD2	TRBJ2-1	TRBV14	CASSPLGSGRRNEQFF	TGTGCCAGCAGCCCCCTGGGCAGCGGGAGGAGGAATGAGCAGTTCTTC
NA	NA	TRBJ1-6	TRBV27	CASSLSPARLNSPLHF	TGTGCCAGCAGTTTAAGCCCAGCCAGGCTGAATTCACCCCTCCACTTT
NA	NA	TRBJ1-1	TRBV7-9	CASSLLTYRANTEAFF	TGTGCCAGCAGCCTTCTTACATACAGGGCGAACACTGAAGCTTTCTTT
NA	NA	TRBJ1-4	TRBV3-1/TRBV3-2	CASSQVLGHEKLFF	TGTGCCAGCAGCCAGGTCCTGGGCCATGAAAAACTGTTTTTT
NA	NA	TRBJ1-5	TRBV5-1	CASSMDGYSNQPQHF	TGCGCCAGCAGCATGGACGGGTATAGCAATCAGCCCCAGCATTTT
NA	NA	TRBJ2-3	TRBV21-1	CAIISGTSGSRATDTQYF	TGTGCCATCATCTCGGGGACTAGCGGGAGTAGGGCCACAGATACGCAGTATTTT
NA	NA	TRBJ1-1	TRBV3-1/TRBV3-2	CASLSTGARNTEAFF	TGTGCCAGCCTCTCGACTGGCGCAAGGAACACTGAAGCTTTCTTT
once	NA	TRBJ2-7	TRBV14	CASSDGDEQYF	TGTGCCAGCTCCGACGGGGACGAGCAGTACTTC
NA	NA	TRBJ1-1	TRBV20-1	CSARLSSEAFF	TGCAGTGCTCGGCTTAGCTCTGAAGCTTTCTTT
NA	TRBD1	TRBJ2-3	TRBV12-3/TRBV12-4	CASNRGPDTQYF	TGTGCCAGCAACAGGGGACCAGATACGCAGTATTTT
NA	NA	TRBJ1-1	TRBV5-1	CASSRGGSNTEAFF	TGCGCCAGCAGCCGGGGGGGCTCGAACACTGAAGCTTTCTTT
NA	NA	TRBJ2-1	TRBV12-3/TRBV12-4	CASLTSYNEQFF	TGTGCCAGCCTAACCTCCTACAATGAGCAGTTCTTC
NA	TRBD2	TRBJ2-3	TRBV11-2	CASSLGLADTDTQYF	TGTGCCAGCAGCTTAGGACTAGCGGATACAGATACGCAGTATTTT
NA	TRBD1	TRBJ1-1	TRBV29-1	CSANRGPEAFF	TGCAGCGCCAACAGGGGCCCTGAAGCTTTCTTT
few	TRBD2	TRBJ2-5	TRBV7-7	CASSLAGAETQYF	TGTGCTAGTTCACTAGCGGGAGCGGAGACCCAGTACTTC
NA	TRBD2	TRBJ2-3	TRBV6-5	CASSSLLAGVADTQYF	TGTGCCAGCAGTTCCCTTCTAGCGGGAGTAGCAGATACGCAGTATTTT
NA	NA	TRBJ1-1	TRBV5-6	CASSLQPSGYTEAFF	TGTGCCAGCAGCTTGCAGCCTTCGGGGTACACTGAAGCTTTCTTT
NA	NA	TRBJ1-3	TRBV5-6	CASSFAPGGVANTIYF	TGTGCCAGCAGCTTCGCCCCGGGAGGGGTTGCAAACACCATATATTTT
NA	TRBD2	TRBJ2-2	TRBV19	CASSSAGLAASNTGELFF	TGTGCCAGTAGCTCGGCGGGACTAGCGGCCTCGAACACCGGGGAGCTGTTTTTT
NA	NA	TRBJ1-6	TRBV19	CASSNRQIRNSPLHF	TGTGCCAGTAGTAACCGACAGATCCGGAATTCACCCCTCCACTTT
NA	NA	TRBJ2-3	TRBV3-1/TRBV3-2	CASRRAGQRGDTQYF	TGTGCCAGCAGAAGAGCGGGCCAAAGGGGAGATACGCAGTATTTT
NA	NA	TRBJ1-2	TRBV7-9	CASVGSLGRFYGYTF	TGTGCCAGCGTGGGTTCCCTGGGCAGGTTCTATGGCTACACCTTC
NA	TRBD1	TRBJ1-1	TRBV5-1	CASSRGQAEAFF	TGCGCCAGCAGCAGAGGACAGGCTGAAGCTTTCTTT
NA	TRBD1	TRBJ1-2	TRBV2	CASSAGQGVGYGYTF	TGTGCCAGCAGTGCGGGACAGGGCGTAGGCTATGGCTACACCTTC
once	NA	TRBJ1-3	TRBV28	CASSFQFQGSSGNTIYF	TGTGCCAGCAGTTTCCAATTTCAGGGGAGCTCTGGAAACACCATATATTTT
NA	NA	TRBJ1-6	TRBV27	CASSMGGSPLHF	TGTGCCAGCTCAATGGGGGGGTCACCCCTCCACTTT
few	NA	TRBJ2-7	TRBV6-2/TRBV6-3	CASSSLPGRGPYEQYF	TGTGCCAGCAGTTCTCTCCCAGGGCGGGGACCCTACGAGCAGTACTTC
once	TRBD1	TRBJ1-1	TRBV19	CASSIGQGGVLNTEAFF	TGTGCCAGTAGTATAGGACAGGGGGGTGTTTTGAACACTGAAGCTTTCTTT
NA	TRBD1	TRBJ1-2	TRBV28	CASSSGQGDGYTF	TGTGCCAGCAGTTCGGGACAGGGAGACGGCTACACCTTC